Listed below are T cell receptor beta chains from one sample, sequenced in a study of T cell responses to AZD1222 COVID-19 vaccine. Profiling relied on immunoSEQ multiplex PCR, and the TCRdb table lists in-frame clones only, not all of them. Of fewer than 250,000 clones in the sample, under 95% were seen once. This material consisted of peripheral blood, taken on day 0 of MenACWY control vaccination. Source of these receptors: an adult in good health. The CDR3 runs from the conserved cysteine through the conserved F or W. Each record gives: clone size, V gene, D gene, J gene, CDR3 protein, CDR3 DNA. D genes are given only for firm matches. Clone size is stated in some rows and not others, as once, few, many or a class when expanded.

.	TRBV7-9	TRBD1	TRBJ2-1	CASSRTGESNEQFF	TGTGCCAGCAGCCGGACAGGGGAGAGCAATGAGCAGTTCTTC
.	TRBV7-2	TRBD2	TRBJ2-1	CASILMGAGGPNEQFF	TGTGCCAGCATCCTCATGGGGGCGGGGGGACCGAATGAGCAGTTCTTC
.	TRBV7-2	TRBD2	TRBJ2-5	CASSLRPSGGSRTETQYF	TGTGCCAGCAGCTTAAGGCCTAGCGGGGGGTCACGGACAGAGACCCAGTACTTC
.	TRBV4-2	.	TRBJ1-2	CASSQDGRAYGYTF	TGTGCCAGCAGCCAAGATGGACGGGCCTATGGCTACACCTTC
few	TRBV6-5	.	TRBJ1-5	CATVVGAPSNQPQHF	TGTGCCACCGTGGTGGGGGCGCCCAGCAATCAGCCCCAGCATTTT
.	TRBV6-2/TRBV6-3	.	TRBJ2-2	CASSYALGTNTGELFF	TGTGCCAGCAGTTACGCTCTGGGGACGAACACCGGGGAGCTGTTTTTT
.	TRBV18	TRBD1	TRBJ1-1	CASSPRTGDIMNTEAFF	TGTGCCAGCTCACCACGGACAGGGGATATTATGAACACTGAAGCTTTCTTT
.	TRBV7-9	.	TRBJ1-1	CASSLRGSATEAFF	TGTGCCAGCAGCTTAAGAGGGTCTGCCACTGAAGCTTTCTTT
.	TRBV15	TRBD1	TRBJ1-1	CATSRGDRGSIGFF	TGTGCCACCAGCAGGGGGGACAGGGGTTCAATCGGTTTCTTT
.	TRBV7-9	TRBD2	TRBJ2-1	CASTGAGSGGSSSYNEQFF	TGTGCCAGCACCGGGGCGGGTAGCGGGGGCTCAAGCTCCTACAATGAGCAGTTCTTC
.	TRBV15	.	TRBJ1-5	CATSRDRMDQPQHF	TGTGCCACCAGCAGAGACAGGATGGACCAGCCCCAGCATTTT
.	TRBV6-5	.	TRBJ2-2	CASSLTGSSTGELFF	TGTGCCAGCAGCCTGACAGGTTCGAGCACCGGGGAGCTGTTTTTT
.	TRBV4-3	TRBD2	TRBJ2-1	CASSQALAGGIYNEQFF	TGCGCCAGCAGCCAAGCACTAGCGGGGGGTATTTACAATGAGCAGTTCTTC
.	TRBV3-1/TRBV3-2	TRBD1	TRBJ1-3	CASSQDRDSLFSGNTIYF	TGTGCCAGCAGCCAAGATAGGGACAGCCTTTTCTCTGGAAACACCATATATTTT
.	TRBV7-8	TRBD1	TRBJ1-5	CASSGGGHQPQHF	TGTGCCAGCTCAGGGGGGGGGCATCAGCCCCAGCATTTT
.	TRBV2	.	TRBJ2-7	CASSGLREGEQYF	TGTGCCAGCAGTGGGTTGAGGGAAGGCGAGCAGTACTTC
.	TRBV5-5	.	TRBJ1-2	CASSLASGSAYGYTF	TGTGCCAGCAGCTTGGCGTCCGGCTCGGCTTATGGCTACACCTTC
.	TRBV30	.	TRBJ1-6	CAWGRGIGSPLHF	TGTGCCTGGGGCAGGGGAATTGGTTCACCCCTCCACTTT
.	TRBV6-1	.	TRBJ1-5	CASSEGTVRSPQHF	TGTGCCAGCAGTGAGGGTACAGTTCGTTCGCCCCAGCATTTT
.	TRBV28	TRBD2	TRBJ2-1	CAIGGFSYNEQFF	TGTGCCATCGGGGGGTTCTCCTACAATGAGCAGTTCTTC
.	TRBV5-4	.	TRBJ1-4	CASSPGGSGGTNEKLFF	TGTGCCAGCAGCCCTGGGGGCTCGGGAGGAACTAATGAAAAACTGTTTTTT
.	TRBV6-5	.	TRBJ1-6	CASSYSPFTDSPLHF	TGTGCCAGCAGTTACTCGCCGTTTACGGATTCACCCCTCCACTTT
.	TRBV11-2	.	TRBJ1-5	CASSLGPTRFDPNSQPQHF	TGTGCCAGCAGCTTAGGCCCAACGAGGTTTGACCCAAACTCCCAGCCCCAGCATTTT
.	TRBV18	.	TRBJ1-1	CASSPSRVGNTEAFF	TGTGCCAGCTCACCGAGCAGGGTAGGGAACACTGAAGCTTTCTTT
once	TRBV7-2	TRBD1	TRBJ1-5	CASSPGQGPRPQHF	TGTGCCAGCAGCCCGGGACAGGGCCCGAGGCCCCAGCATTTT
.	TRBV6-6	.	TRBJ2-7	CASSYFSGTLEQYF	TGTGCCAGCAGTTACTTCTCCGGGACACTCGAGCAGTACTTC
.	TRBV27	.	TRBJ2-7	CASSPLGGEYEQYF	TGTGCCAGCAGTCCCCTTGGCGGAGAATACGAGCAGTACTTC
.	TRBV9	TRBD1	TRBJ1-5	CASSPRGRGLSNQPQHF	TGTGCCAGCAGCCCCCGGGGCAGGGGGCTTAGCAATCAGCCCCAGCATTTT
.	TRBV19	TRBD1	TRBJ1-4	CASTNRGNEKLFF	TGTGCCAGTACCAACAGGGGTAATGAAAAACTGTTTTTT
.	TRBV5-1	.	TRBJ1-3	CASSFQPGPGNTIYF	TGCGCCAGCAGCTTTCAGCCGGGTCCTGGAAACACCATATATTTT
.	TRBV3-1/TRBV3-2	TRBD2	TRBJ2-1	CASSARTSANNEQFF	TGTGCCAGCAGCGCCCGGACTAGCGCCAACAATGAGCAGTTCTTC